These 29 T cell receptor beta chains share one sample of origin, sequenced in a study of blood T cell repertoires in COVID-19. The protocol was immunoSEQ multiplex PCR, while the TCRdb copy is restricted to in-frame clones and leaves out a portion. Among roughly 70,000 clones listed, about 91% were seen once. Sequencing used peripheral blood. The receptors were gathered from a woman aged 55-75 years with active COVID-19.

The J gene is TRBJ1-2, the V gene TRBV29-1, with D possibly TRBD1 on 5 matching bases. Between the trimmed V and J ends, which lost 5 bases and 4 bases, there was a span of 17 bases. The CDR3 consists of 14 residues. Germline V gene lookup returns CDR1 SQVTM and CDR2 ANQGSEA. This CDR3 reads CSVLSQGNSYGYTF. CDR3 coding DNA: TGCAGCGTTCTCAGTCAGGGTAATAGCTATGGCTACACCTTC.

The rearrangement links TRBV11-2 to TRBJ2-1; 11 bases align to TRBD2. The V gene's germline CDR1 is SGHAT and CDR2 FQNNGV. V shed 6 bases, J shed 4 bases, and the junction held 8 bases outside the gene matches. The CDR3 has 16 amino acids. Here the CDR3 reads CASRALAGVNYNEQFF. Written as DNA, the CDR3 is TGTGCCAGCAGAGCACTAGCGGGAGTTAATTACAATGAGCAGTTCTTC.

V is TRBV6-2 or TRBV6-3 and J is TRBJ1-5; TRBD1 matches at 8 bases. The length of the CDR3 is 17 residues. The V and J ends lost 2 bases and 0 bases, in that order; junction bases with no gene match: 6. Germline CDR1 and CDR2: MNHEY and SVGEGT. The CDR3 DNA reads TGTGCCAGCAGTTACGCAAGACAGGGGTATAGCAATCAGCCCCAGCATTTT. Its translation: CASSYARQGYSNQPQHF.

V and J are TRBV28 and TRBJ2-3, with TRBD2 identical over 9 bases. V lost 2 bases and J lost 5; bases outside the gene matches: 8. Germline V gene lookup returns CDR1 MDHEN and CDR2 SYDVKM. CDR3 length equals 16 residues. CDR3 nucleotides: TGTGCCAGCAGTTTAGTCGGTAGCGGGAGAAGAGATACGCAGTATTTT. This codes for CASSLVGSGRRDTQYF.

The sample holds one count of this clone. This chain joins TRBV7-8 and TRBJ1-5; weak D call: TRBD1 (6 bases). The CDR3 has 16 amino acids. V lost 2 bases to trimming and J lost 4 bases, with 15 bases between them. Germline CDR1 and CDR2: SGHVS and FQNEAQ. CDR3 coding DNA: TGTGCCAGCAGCTTACTGGTAGGGGGGGGTAATCAGCCCCAGCATTTT. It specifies CASSLLVGGGNQPQHF.

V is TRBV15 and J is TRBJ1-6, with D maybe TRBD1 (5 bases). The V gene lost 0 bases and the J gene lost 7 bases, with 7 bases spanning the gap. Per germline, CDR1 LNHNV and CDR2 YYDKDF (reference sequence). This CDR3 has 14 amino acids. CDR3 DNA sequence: TGTGCCACCAGCAGAGATCAGGGAAATTCACCCCTCCACTTT. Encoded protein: CATSRDQGNSPLHF.

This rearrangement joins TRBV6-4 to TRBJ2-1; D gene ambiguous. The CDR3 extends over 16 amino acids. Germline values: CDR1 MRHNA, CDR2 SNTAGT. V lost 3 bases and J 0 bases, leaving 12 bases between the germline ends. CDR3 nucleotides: TGTGCCAGCAGTGAGAGGTTCTATAGCTCCTACAATGAGCAGTTCTTC. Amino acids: CASSERFYSSYNEQFF.

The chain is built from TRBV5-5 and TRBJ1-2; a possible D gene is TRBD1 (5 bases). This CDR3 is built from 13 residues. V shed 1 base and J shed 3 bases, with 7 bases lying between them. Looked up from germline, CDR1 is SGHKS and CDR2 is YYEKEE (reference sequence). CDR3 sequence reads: CASSLSRDYGYTF. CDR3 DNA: TGTGCCAGCAGCTTGTCCAGGGACTATGGCTACACCTTC.

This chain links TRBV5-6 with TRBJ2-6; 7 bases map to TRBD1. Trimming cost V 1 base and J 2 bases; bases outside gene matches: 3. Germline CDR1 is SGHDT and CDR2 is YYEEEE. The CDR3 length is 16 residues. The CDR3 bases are TGTGCCAGCAGCTTGCTAGACAGGGCTGGGGCCAACGTCCTGACTTTC. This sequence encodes CASSLLDRAGANVLTF. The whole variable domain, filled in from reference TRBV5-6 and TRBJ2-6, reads DAGVTQSPTHLIKTRGQQVTLRCSPKSGHDTVSWYQQALGQGPQFIFQYYEEEERQRGNFPDRFSGHQFPNYSSELNVNALLLGDSALYLCASSLLDRAGANVLTFGAGSRLTVL.

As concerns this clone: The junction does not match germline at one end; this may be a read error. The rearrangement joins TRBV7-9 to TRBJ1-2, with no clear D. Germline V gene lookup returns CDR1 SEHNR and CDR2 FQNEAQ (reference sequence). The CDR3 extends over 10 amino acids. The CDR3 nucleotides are TGTGCCAGCAGCTCGAGGGCCCTTTTCTTC. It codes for CASSSRALFF.

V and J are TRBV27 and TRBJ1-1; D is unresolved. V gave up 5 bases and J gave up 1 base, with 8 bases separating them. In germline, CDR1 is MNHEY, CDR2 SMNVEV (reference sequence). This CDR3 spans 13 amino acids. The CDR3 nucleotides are TGTGCCAGCAGTCTCCCCGGGAACACTGAAGCTTTCTTT. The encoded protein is CASSLPGNTEAFF.

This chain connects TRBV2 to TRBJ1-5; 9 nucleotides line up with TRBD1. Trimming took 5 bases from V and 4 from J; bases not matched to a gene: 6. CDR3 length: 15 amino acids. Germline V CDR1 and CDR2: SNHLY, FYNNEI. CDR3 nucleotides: TGTGCCAGCAGTTCCGACAGGGGGGGGAATCAGCCCCAGCATTTT. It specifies CASSSDRGGNQPQHF.

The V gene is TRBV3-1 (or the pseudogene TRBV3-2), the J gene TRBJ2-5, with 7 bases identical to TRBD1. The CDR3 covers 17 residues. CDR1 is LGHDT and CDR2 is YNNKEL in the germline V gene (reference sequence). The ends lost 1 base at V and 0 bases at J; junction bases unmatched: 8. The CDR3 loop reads CASSQVPGQPNQETQYF. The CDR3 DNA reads TGTGCCAGCAGCCAAGTACCGGGACAGCCCAACCAAGAGACCCAGTACTTC.

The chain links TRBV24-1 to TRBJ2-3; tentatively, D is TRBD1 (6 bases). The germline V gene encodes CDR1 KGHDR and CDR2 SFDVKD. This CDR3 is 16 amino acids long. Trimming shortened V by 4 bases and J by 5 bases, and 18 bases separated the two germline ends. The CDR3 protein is CATSERTGPRGDTQYF. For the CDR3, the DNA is TGTGCCACCAGTGAGCGCACAGGGCCCAGAGGAGATACGCAGTATTTT.

The CDR3 bases are TGTGCCTGGGAGCCTCCAGGAAACACCATATATTTT. This translates into CAWEPPGNTIYF. The chain employs TRBV30 and TRBJ1-3; D ambiguous. Per the germline V gene, CDR1 is GTSNPN and CDR2 is SVGIG (reference sequence). The V end lost 5 bases, the J end lost 4 bases, and 9 bases lay between the germline ends. This CDR3 region has 12 residues.

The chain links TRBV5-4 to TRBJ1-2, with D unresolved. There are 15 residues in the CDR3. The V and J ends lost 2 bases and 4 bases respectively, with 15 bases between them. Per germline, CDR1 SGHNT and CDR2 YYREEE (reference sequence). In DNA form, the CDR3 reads TGTGCCAGCAGCTTAACACAATTCAATCTCTATGGCTACACCTTC. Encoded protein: CASSLTQFNLYGYTF. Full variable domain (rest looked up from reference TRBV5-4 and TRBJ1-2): ETGVTQSPTHLIKTRGQQVTLRCSSQSGHNTVSWYQQALGQGPQFIFQYYREEENGRGNFPPRFSGLQFPNYSSELNVNALELDDSALYLCASSLTQFNLYGYTFGSGTRLTVV.

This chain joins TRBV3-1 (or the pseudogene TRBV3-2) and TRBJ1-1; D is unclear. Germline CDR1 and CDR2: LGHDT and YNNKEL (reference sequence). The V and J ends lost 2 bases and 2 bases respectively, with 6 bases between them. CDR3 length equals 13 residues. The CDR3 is CASSQRVNTEAFF. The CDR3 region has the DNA TGTGCCAGCAGCCAACGTGTTAACACTGAAGCTTTCTTT.

CDR3 coding DNA: TGTGCCAGCAGTGAAGAAGAGGGACTAGCGGGGAACACCGGGGAGCTGTTTTTT. Its translation: CASSEEEGLAGNTGELFF. The genes are TRBV6-1 and TRBJ2-2; the match to TRBD2 covers 12 bases. Germline V lookup: CDR1 MNHNS, CDR2 SASEGT. V gave up 1 base and J gave up 1 base; unmatched junction bases: 4. CDR3 length equals 18 residues.

This CDR3 is CASTPKPAGGAGELFF. In DNA, the CDR3 is TGTGCCAGTACCCCAAAGCCAGCGGGAGGGGCCGGGGAGCTGTTTTTT. The chain employs TRBV19 and TRBJ2-2; TRBD2 agrees at 10 bases. Trimming took 7 bases from V and 6 from J; bases not matched to a gene: 11. Germline V gene data show CDR1 as LNHDA and CDR2 as SQIVND (reference sequence). CDR3 length: 16 amino acids.

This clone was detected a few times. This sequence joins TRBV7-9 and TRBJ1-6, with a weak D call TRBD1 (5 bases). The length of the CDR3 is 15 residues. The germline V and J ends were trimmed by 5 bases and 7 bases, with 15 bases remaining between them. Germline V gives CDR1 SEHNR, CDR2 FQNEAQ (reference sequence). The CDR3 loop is CASSPAQGNNSPLHF. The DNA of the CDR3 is TGTGCCAGCAGCCCAGCCCAGGGAAACAATTCACCCCTCCACTTT.

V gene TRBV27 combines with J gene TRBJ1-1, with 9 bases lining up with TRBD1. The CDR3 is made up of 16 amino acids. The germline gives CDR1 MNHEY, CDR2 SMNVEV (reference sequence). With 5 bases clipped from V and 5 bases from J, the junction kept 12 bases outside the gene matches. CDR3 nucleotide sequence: TGTGCCAGCAGTCCTGGAGGGACAGGGCATGTAACTGAAGCTTTCTTT. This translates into CASSPGGTGHVTEAFF.

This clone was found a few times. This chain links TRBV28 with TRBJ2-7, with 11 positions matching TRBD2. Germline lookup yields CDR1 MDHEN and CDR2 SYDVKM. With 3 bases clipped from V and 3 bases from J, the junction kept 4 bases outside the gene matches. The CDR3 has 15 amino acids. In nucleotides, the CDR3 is TGTGCCAGCAGTTTCGCTAGCGGGAGGTTCTACGAGCAGTACTTC. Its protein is CASSFASGRFYEQYF. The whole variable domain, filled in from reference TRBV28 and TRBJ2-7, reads DVKVTQSSRYLVKRTGEKVFLECVQDMDHENMFWYRQDPGLGLRLIYFSYDVKMKEKGDIPEGYSVSREKKERFSLILESASTNQTSMYLCASSFASGRFYEQYFGPGTRLTVT.

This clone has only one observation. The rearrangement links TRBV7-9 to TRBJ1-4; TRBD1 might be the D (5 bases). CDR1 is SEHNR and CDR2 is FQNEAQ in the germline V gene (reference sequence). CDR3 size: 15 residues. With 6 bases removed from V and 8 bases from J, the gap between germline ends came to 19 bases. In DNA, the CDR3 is TGTGCCAGCAGACTTAGCTCCGGATCAGGGGAAAAACTGTTTTTT. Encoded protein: CASRLSSGSGEKLFF.

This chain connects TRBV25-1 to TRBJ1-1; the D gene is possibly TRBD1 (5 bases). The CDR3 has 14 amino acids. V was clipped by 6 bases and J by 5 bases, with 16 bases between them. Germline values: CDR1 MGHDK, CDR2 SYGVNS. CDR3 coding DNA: TGTGCCAGCAGCCCAGCCGGGGGAGGGACTGAAGCTTTCTTT. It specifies CASSPAGGGTEAFF.

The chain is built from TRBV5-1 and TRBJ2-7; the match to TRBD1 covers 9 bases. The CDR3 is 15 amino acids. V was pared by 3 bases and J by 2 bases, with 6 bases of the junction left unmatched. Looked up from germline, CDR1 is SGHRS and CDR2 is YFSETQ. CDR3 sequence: CASSWGTGHPYEQYF. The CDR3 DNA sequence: TGCGCCAGCAGCTGGGGGACAGGGCACCCCTACGAGCAGTACTTC.

The CDR3 loop reads CASTGNSDEQFF. The CDR3, as DNA: TGTGCCAGCACAGGGAACTCGGATGAGCAGTTCTTC. The chain carries TRBV6-5 and TRBJ2-1; a possible D gene is TRBD1 (5 bases). This CDR3 is 12 amino acids long. CDR1 and CDR2 from the germline V gene are MNHEY and SVGAGI. Trimming took off 7 bases at V and 8 bases at J, with 12 bases between the two ends.

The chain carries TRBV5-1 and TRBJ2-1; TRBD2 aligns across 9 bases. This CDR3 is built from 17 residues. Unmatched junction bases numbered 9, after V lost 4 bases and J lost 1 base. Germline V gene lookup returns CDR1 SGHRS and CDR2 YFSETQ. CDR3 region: CASSRTRREGSYNEQFF. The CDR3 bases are TGCGCCAGCAGCAGAACAAGGCGGGAGGGTTCCTACAATGAGCAGTTCTTC.

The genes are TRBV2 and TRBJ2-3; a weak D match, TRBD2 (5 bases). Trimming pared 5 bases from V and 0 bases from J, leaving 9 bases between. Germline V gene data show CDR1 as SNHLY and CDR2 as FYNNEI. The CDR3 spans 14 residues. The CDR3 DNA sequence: TGTGCCAGCAGTTGGACTGCTAGCACAGATACGCAGTATTTT. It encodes CASSWTASTDTQYF.

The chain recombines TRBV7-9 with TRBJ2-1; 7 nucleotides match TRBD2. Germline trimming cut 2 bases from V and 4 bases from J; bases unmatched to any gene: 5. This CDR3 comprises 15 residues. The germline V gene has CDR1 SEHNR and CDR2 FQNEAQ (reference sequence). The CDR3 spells CASSLSPSGYNEQFF. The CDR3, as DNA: TGTGCCAGCAGCTTATCACCTAGCGGTTACAATGAGCAGTTCTTC. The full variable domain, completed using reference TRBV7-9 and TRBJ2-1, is DTGVSQNPRHKITKRGQNVTFRCDPISEHNRLYWYRQTLGQGPEFLTYFQNEAQLEKSRLLSDRFSAERPKGSFSTLEIQRTEQGDSAMYLCASSLSPSGYNEQFFGPGTRLTVL.